The 30 T cell receptor beta chains below come from one sample, sequenced in a study of OX40 agonist ivuxolimab in advanced cancers. Assay used: immunoSEQ multiplex PCR; TCRdb lists only in-frame clones, some missing. The sample shows about 69,000 clones, over 60% of them seen only once. The sequencing here drew on CD4+ or CD8+ T cells sorted from blood, taken in a trial of the OX40 agonist ivuxolimab. These receptors came from an adult with an advanced solid tumor such as melanoma, head and neck, liver or kidney cancer.

This clone has just a few counts. CDR3 sequence (DNA): TGTGCCTGGAGTGTACAGGGAAAAGGGGCAACTAATGAAAAACTGTTTTTT. Translated, it gives CAWSVQGKGATNEKLFF. V and J are TRBV30 and TRBJ1-4; TRBD1 is a possible D gene (6 bases). V lost 0 bases and J 0 bases, leaving 14 bases between the germline ends. The germline gives CDR1 GTSNPN, CDR2 SVGIG (reference sequence). The CDR3 extends over 17 amino acids.

The V call is TRBV5-1, the J call TRBJ1-4; D remains ambiguous. This CDR3 is 15 amino acids long. CDR1 and CDR2 (germline): SGHRS, YFSETQ. V was cut by 0 bases and J by 4 bases, with 10 bases left in between. The CDR3 bases are TGCGCCAGCAGCTTGGGTCGAGGTGTTAATGAAAAACTGTTTTTT. It translates to CASSLGRGVNEKLFF. The entire variable domain, with the rest obtained from reference TRBV5-1 and TRBJ1-4, is as follows: KAGVTQTPRYLIKTRGQQVTLSCSPISGHRSVSWYQQTPGQGLQFLFEYFSETQRNKGNFPGRFSGRQFSNSRSEMNVSTLELGDSALYLCASSLGRGVNEKLFFGSGTQLSVL.

The CDR3 protein is CASSRGTTEQFF. The CDR3 DNA follows: TGTGCCAGCAGCCGGGGGACTACTGAGCAGTTCTTC. The J gene is TRBJ2-1, the V gene TRBV7-9; 7 nucleotides agree with TRBD2. This CDR3 region has 12 residues. V was pared by 5 bases and J by 9 bases, with 4 bases of the junction left unmatched. Germline CDR1 and CDR2: SEHNR and FQNEAQ (reference sequence).

V gene TRBV27 combines with J gene TRBJ2-6; D uncertain. CDR1 is MNHEY and CDR2 is SMNVEV in the germline V gene (reference sequence). V lost 2 bases to trimming and J lost 0 bases, with 8 bases between them. The CDR3 extends over 16 amino acids. The DNA of the CDR3 is TGTGCCAGCAGTTTACGGGTTAGCTCTGGGGCCAACGTCCTGACTTTC. It yields the protein CASSLRVSSGANVLTF.

V usage is TRBV2 and J usage is TRBJ2-4; 8 bases are a match to TRBD2. V lost 4 bases and J lost 11; bases outside the gene matches: 4. The germline V gene encodes CDR1 SNHLY and CDR2 FYNNEI. This CDR3 contains 12 residues. This CDR3 reads CASSGGSGVQYF. In DNA, the CDR3 is TGTGCCAGCAGTGGTGGTAGCGGGGTTCAGTACTTC.

The chain combines TRBV7-9 with TRBJ2-1; D might be TRBD1 (6 bases). The germline gives CDR1 SEHNR, CDR2 FQNEAQ (reference sequence). Trimming took off 2 bases at V and 3 bases at J, with 11 bases between the two ends. This CDR3 is 15 amino acids long. The CDR3 sequence: CASSLRGTNYNEQFF. CDR3 in DNA: TGTGCCAGCAGCTTAAGGGGGACAAACTACAATGAGCAGTTCTTC.

The V call is TRBV18, the J call TRBJ2-2; 8 bases align to TRBD1. The V segment lost 4 bases and the J segment 5 bases; nucleotides outside the gene matches: 9. The CDR3 is 16 amino acids. Per germline, CDR1 KGHSH and CDR2 LQKENI. For the CDR3, the DNA is TGTGCCAGCTCACTAACCTCCAGGGGGCGTACCGGGGAGCTGTTTTTT. The encoded protein is CASSLTSRGRTGELFF. The variable domain in full, completed from reference TRBV18 and TRBJ2-2, reads NAGVMQNPRHLVRRRGQEARLRCSPMKGHSHVYWYRQLPEEGLKFMVYLQKENIIDESGMPKERFSAEFPKEGPSILRIQQVVRGDSAAYFCASSLTSRGRTGELFFGEGSRLTVL.

V is TRBV15 and J is TRBJ2-1; weak D call: TRBD2 (5 bases). The CDR3 contains 14 residues. CDR1 and CDR2 from the germline V gene are LNHNV and YYDKDF (reference sequence). The V end was cut by 4 bases, the J end by 6 bases, with 13 bases between. CDR3 coding DNA: TGTGCCACCAGCACCAGTGACTACCGCAATGAGCAGTTCTTC. It translates to CATSTSDYRNEQFF.

The chain joins TRBV6-6 to TRBJ2-2; no definite D call. CDR1 is MNHNY and CDR2 is SVGAGI in the germline V gene (reference sequence). The V and J ends lost 2 bases and 2 bases respectively, with 3 bases between them. The CDR3 sequence is 13 residues long. In DNA, the CDR3 is TGTGCCAGCAGTTACGAAAACACCGGGGAGCTGTTTTTT. It yields the protein CASSYENTGELFF.

This clone was recorded only once. The chain has TRBV6-5 and TRBJ1-3; D is unresolved. CDR3 length: 15 residues. CDR1 and CDR2 (germline): MNHEY, SVGAGI. With 4 bases removed from V and 1 base from J, the gap between germline ends came to 11 bases. Here the CDR3 DNA reads TGTGCCAGCAGTTGGGATGGGAGGTCTGGAAACACCATATATTTT. This translates into CASSWDGRSGNTIYF.

The rearrangement uses TRBV28 and TRBJ2-7; TRBD1 or TRBD2 may be the D gene (5 bases each). The CDR3 contains 14 residues. The V gene's germline CDR1 is MDHEN and CDR2 SYDVKM. Trimming took off 2 bases at V and 2 bases at J, with 10 bases between the two ends. DNA of the CDR3: TGTGCCAGCAGTTTAGGGCAGGGACCCTACGAGCAGTACTTC. This gives the protein CASSLGQGPYEQYF.

The chain combines TRBV18 with TRBJ1-5, with D tentatively TRBD1 (6 bases). The germline V and J ends were trimmed by 3 bases and 7 bases, with 13 bases remaining between them. CDR1 is KGHSH and CDR2 is LQKENI in the germline V gene. This CDR3 has 14 amino acids. This chain's CDR3 is CASSPIGGGQPQHF. The DNA for the CDR3 is TGTGCCAGCTCACCCATCGGGGGCGGACAGCCCCAGCATTTT.

The gene calls are TRBV5-1 and TRBJ2-3; D is unclear. Germline CDR1 and CDR2: SGHRS and YFSETQ. V lost 0 bases to trimming and J lost 4 bases, with 12 bases between them. The CDR3 covers 15 residues. DNA for the CDR3: TGCGCCAGCAGCTTGGGCATAGGTGGCGCAGATACGCAGTATTTT. This gives the protein CASSLGIGGADTQYF.

J is TRBJ1-1 and V is TRBV19; 7 positions match TRBD1. Germline V gene lookup returns CDR1 LNHDA and CDR2 SQIVND (reference sequence). After removal of 7 bases from V and 4 bases from J, the junction contained 6 bases not matched to a gene. The CDR3 loop spans 13 amino acids. The CDR3 DNA follows: TGTGCCAGTACCATCGGGACAGTCACTGAAGCTTTCTTT. Translating it yields CASTIGTVTEAFF.

V and J are TRBV7-9 and TRBJ2-5; no clear D. The closer fit of TRBJ2-7 to the DNA end suggests the J call may be wrong. The length of the CDR3 is 12 residues. CDR1 and CDR2 from the germline V gene are SEHNR and FQNEAQ (reference sequence). The CDR3 coding sequence is TGTGCCAGCAGCTTAGGCTCCTACGAGCAGTACTTC. Protein sequence: CASSLGSYEQYF.

The table lists this clone with a count of one. The rearrangement uses TRBV30 and TRBJ2-3; TRBD2 matches 10 bases. The V gene end was trimmed by 1 base and the J gene end by 4 bases; junction bases not matched to a gene: 5. The CDR3 is 15 residues long. Germline values: CDR1 GTSNPN, CDR2 SVGIG (reference sequence). In nucleotides, the CDR3 is TGTGCCTGGAGTGCCGGGACTAGCGCTTCAGATACGCAGTATTTT. Its translation: CAWSAGTSASDTQYF.

The rearrangement uses TRBV21-1 and TRBJ1-3; the D segment call TRBD1 is taken from the table without a DNA check. TRBV21-1 is a pseudogene. The CDR3 has 16 residues. CDR3 residues: CASSKAEGDRAFTIYF. Here the CDR3 DNA reads TGTGCCAGCAGCAAAGCGGAGGGGGACAGAGCCTTCACCATATATTTT.

The count of this clone is one. The V gene is TRBV5-1, the J gene TRBJ2-1; unclear D gene. Trimming shortened V by 4 bases and J by 4 bases, and 15 bases separated the two germline ends. The germline V gene has CDR1 SGHRS and CDR2 YFSETQ. This CDR3 region has 15 residues. The CDR3 DNA follows: TGCGCCAGCAGCCAGCTCGGGTTAGGGTACAATGAGCAGTTCTTC. Translating it yields CASSQLGLGYNEQFF.

The CDR3 DNA is TGTGCCAGCAGTGACATGGCAGGGGCCCACGAGCAGTACTTC. Translated, it gives CASSDMAGAHEQYF. This chain joins TRBV2 and TRBJ2-7; D perhaps matches TRBD1 (6 bases). V gave up 3 bases and J gave up 5 bases, with 14 bases separating them. This CDR3 is built from 14 residues. Germline V gene sequence: CDR1 SNHLY, CDR2 FYNNEI.

This clone was observed a single time. This sequence joins TRBV15 and TRBJ2-1; D unclear. The V end lost 1 base, the J end lost 2 bases, and 3 bases lay between the germline ends. CDR1 LNHNV and CDR2 YYDKDF come from the germline V gene (reference sequence). The length of the CDR3 is 13 residues. CDR3 residues: CATSRAAYNEQFF. CDR3 nucleotides: TGTGCCACCAGCAGAGCAGCCTACAATGAGCAGTTCTTC.

This chain connects TRBV30 to TRBJ1-4; 7 positions match TRBD1. This CDR3 is built from 14 residues. Germline assignment: CDR1 GTSNPN and CDR2 SVGIG (reference sequence). V lost 2 bases and J lost 5; bases outside the gene matches: 5. The CDR3 nucleotides are TGTGCCTGGAGTCCCGGGACAGCAAATGAAAAACTGTTTTTT. This translates into CAWSPGTANEKLFF.

V usage is TRBV10-1 and J usage is TRBJ2-7; D possibly corresponds to TRBD1 (5 bases). The ends were cut back, 3 bases at V and 8 bases at J, with 14 bases in the middle. CDR1 is WNHNN and CDR2 is SYGVQD in the germline V gene (reference sequence). The CDR3 extends over 13 amino acids. The DNA for the CDR3 is TGCGCCAGCAGTGAAGATGCGTACAGGAAGCAGTACTTC. Its protein product is CASSEDAYRKQYF.

This clone qualifies as medium-sized (0.01 to 0.1%). This chain joins TRBV7-8 and TRBJ1-6, with unresolved D. Trimming left V 3 bases short and J 8 bases short, with 14 bases between. From germline, CDR1 is SGHVS and CDR2 FQNEAQ. The CDR3 runs to 15 residues. CDR3 loop: CASSLREGKDSPLHF. CDR3 bases: TGTGCCAGCAGCTTGAGGGAAGGGAAGGATTCACCCCTCCACTTT.

The chain has TRBV7-2 and TRBJ2-5; possibly TRBD1 for D (6 bases). The J call is doubtful: the DNA matches TRBJ2-7 better. Germline CDR1 and CDR2: SGHTA and FQGNSA. The CDR3 length is 15 residues. The CDR3 loop reads CASSLVLQGPYEQYF. As DNA, the CDR3 is TGTGCCAGCAGCTTAGTCTTACAGGGCCCCTACGAGCAGTACTTC.

The chain uses TRBV5-1 and TRBJ2-2; TRBD1 matches 8 bases. CDR3 length equals 13 residues. V trimming: 5 bases; J trimming: 6 bases; junction bases outside the gene matches: 3. The germline gives CDR1 SGHRS, CDR2 YFSETQ. The CDR3 region is CASRPGGPGELFF. CDR3 bases: TGCGCCAGCAGGCCAGGGGGCCCCGGGGAGCTGTTTTTT.

This clone has a single count. The CDR3 loop is CASSFGQGAAFF. The CDR3 DNA is TGTGCCAGCTCATTCGGACAGGGGGCAGCTTTCTTT. J is TRBJ1-1 and V is TRBV18; 11 bases match TRBD1. Germline V gives CDR1 KGHSH, CDR2 LQKENI. J was trimmed by 10 bases and V by 5 bases; bases with no gene match: 3. The CDR3 covers 12 residues.

This clone turned up a few times. The chain recombines TRBV15 with TRBJ1-1; 9 nucleotides align to TRBD1. Germline trimming cut 3 bases from V and 4 bases from J; bases unmatched to any gene: 6. The CDR3 is 15 amino acids. From germline, CDR1 is LNHNV and CDR2 YYDKDF (reference sequence). In DNA form, the CDR3 reads TGTGCCACCAGCAGGGGAACGACAGGGGGCACTGAAGCTTTCTTT. This sequence encodes CATSRGTTGGTEAFF.

V usage is TRBV5-1 and J usage is TRBJ1-4, with 8 bases fitting TRBD1. The CDR3 spans 15 residues. J gave up 4 bases and V 4 bases, and 6 bases lay outside the gene matches. CDR1 is SGHRS and CDR2 is YFSETQ in the germline V gene. The CDR3 coding sequence is TGCGCCAGCAGCCCTGGACAGGGTAATAATGAAAAACTGTTTTTT. It yields the protein CASSPGQGNNEKLFF.

This clone appeared a single time. The chain carries TRBV25-1 and TRBJ2-5; perhaps TRBD1 as D (6 bases). This CDR3 comprises 13 residues. The germline V and J ends were trimmed by 4 bases and 4 bases, with 10 bases remaining between them. Germline values: CDR1 MGHDK, CDR2 SYGVNS. The CDR3 DNA sequence: TGTGCCAGCAGTGTAAGCAGGGGAGAGACCCAGTACTTC. This translates into CASSVSRGETQYF.

This chain links TRBV18 with TRBJ2-6; 10 nucleotides agree with TRBD1. V lost 1 base, J lost 3 bases, and 6 bases stayed unmatched. The V gene's germline CDR1 is KGHSH and CDR2 LQKENI. This CDR3 spans 18 amino acids. The CDR3 loop is CASSPRPGQGIGANVLTF. The CDR3 DNA reads TGTGCCAGCTCACCACGCCCGGGACAGGGGATTGGGGCCAACGTCCTGACTTTC.